These T cell receptor beta chains were read from a single sample in a study of blood T cell repertoires in COVID-19. Repertoires were generated with immunoSEQ multiplex PCR, while TCRdb's copy carries only in-frame clones and drops some. The sample contains approximately 70,000 clones, approximately 89% of which appear only once. Sequenced input: peripheral blood. The origin of the receptors is a woman in her 70s with acute or convalescent COVID-19. Both conserved end residues are part of each CDR3. The D gene is left open where the match is weak. The listing skips clone size in some rows; elsewhere it reads once, few, many or a size class.

clone size: .
J gene: TRBJ1-3
V gene: TRBV9
D gene: .
CDR3 DNA: TGTGCCAGCAGCGCTGGGGACAACTCTGGAAACACCATATATTTT
CDR3 protein: CASSAGDNSGNTIYF

clone size: few
J gene: TRBJ1-1
V gene: TRBV27
D gene: TRBD1
CDR3 DNA: TGTGCCAGCACCCTAAAACAGGGGGCGAACGTCTTAATGAACACTGAAGCTTTCTTT
CDR3 protein: CASTLKQGANVLMNTEAFF

clone size: .
J gene: TRBJ2-5
V gene: TRBV6-2/TRBV6-3
D gene: .
CDR3 DNA: TGTGCCAGCAGCCAATCCATCTCCTCTCTACAGACCCAGTACTTC
CDR3 protein: CASSQSISSLQTQYF

clone size: .
J gene: TRBJ1-3
V gene: TRBV6-5
D gene: .
CDR3 DNA: TGTGCCAGCAGTTACGGGAGGGGGGGAAACACCATATATTTT
CDR3 protein: CASSYGRGGNTIYF

clone size: .
J gene: TRBJ1-4
V gene: TRBV19
D gene: .
CDR3 DNA: TGTGCCAGTAGAGGACGGGAGACTGCAACTAATGAAAAACTGTTTTTT
CDR3 protein: CASRGRETATNEKLFF

clone size: .
J gene: TRBJ2-7
V gene: TRBV23-1
D gene: TRBD1
CDR3 DNA: TGCGCCAGCAGTCCCTTTCCGGGACAGGGCGTTTACGAGCAGTACTTC
CDR3 protein: CASSPFPGQGVYEQYF

clone size: .
J gene: TRBJ1-2
V gene: TRBV7-3
D gene: .
CDR3 DNA: TGTGCCAGCAGCTTGACCTCGGGGGGCGGCTACACCTTC
CDR3 protein: CASSLTSGGGYTF

clone size: .
J gene: TRBJ2-1
V gene: TRBV24-1
D gene: TRBD1
CDR3 DNA: TGTGCCACCAGTGCCCCCCGGGGACAGGGGTCCTCCTACAATGAGCAGTTCTTC
CDR3 protein: CATSAPRGQGSSYNEQFF

clone size: .
J gene: TRBJ1-4
V gene: TRBV28
D gene: .
CDR3 DNA: TGTGCCAGCAGCCTAAGTGGGGGGGCAGGAGGCGAAAAACTGTTTTTT
CDR3 protein: CASSLSGGAGGEKLFF

clone size: .
J gene: TRBJ1-5
V gene: TRBV30
D gene: .
CDR3 DNA: TGTGCCTGGAAACTCGGGGGATCTAGCAATCAGCCCCAGCATTTT
CDR3 protein: CAWKLGGSSNQPQHF

clone size: .
J gene: TRBJ2-7
V gene: TRBV6-5
D gene: .
CDR3 DNA: TGTGCCAGCCGGGACAAGCCACTCCCGTCGTCCGAGCAGTACTTC
CDR3 protein: CASRDKPLPSSEQYF

clone size: .
J gene: TRBJ2-7
V gene: TRBV9
D gene: TRBD1
CDR3 DNA: TGTGCCAGCAGCCCACAGGGACAGGGGTTCGAGCAGTACTTC
CDR3 protein: CASSPQGQGFEQYF

clone size: .
J gene: TRBJ2-7
V gene: TRBV7-2
D gene: .
CDR3 DNA: TGTGCCAGCAGCCACCTCAGCTACGAGCAGTACTTC
CDR3 protein: CASSHLSYEQYF

clone size: .
J gene: TRBJ2-7
V gene: TRBV18
D gene: TRBD1
CDR3 DNA: TGTGCCAGCTCTCGCCTGGGACAGGGAAACTACGAGCAGTACTTC
CDR3 protein: CASSRLGQGNYEQYF

clone size: .
J gene: TRBJ1-1
V gene: TRBV3-1/TRBV3-2
D gene: .
CDR3 DNA: TGTGCCAGCAGCCAAGCGGGGGGTGGCACTGAAGCTTTCTTT
CDR3 protein: CASSQAGGGTEAFF

clone size: .
J gene: TRBJ1-2
V gene: TRBV19
D gene: .
CDR3 DNA: TGTGCCAGTAGTCCCGCCAGGGTCGGCTATGGCTACACCTTC
CDR3 protein: CASSPARVGYGYTF

clone size: few
J gene: TRBJ1-6
V gene: TRBV5-1
D gene: TRBD1
CDR3 DNA: TGCGCCAGCAGCTTACAGGGGGCTAATTCACCCCTCCACTTT
CDR3 protein: CASSLQGANSPLHF

clone size: .
J gene: TRBJ2-7
V gene: TRBV9
D gene: .
CDR3 DNA: TGTGCCAGCAGCGTAGGCTACGGGGTGCAGTACTTC
CDR3 protein: CASSVGYGVQYF

clone size: .
J gene: TRBJ1-5
V gene: TRBV28
D gene: TRBD1
CDR3 DNA: TGTGCCAGCAGTTTAGGCGCCAGGGGGTATCAGCCCCAGCATTTT
CDR3 protein: CASSLGARGYQPQHF

clone size: .
J gene: TRBJ2-1
V gene: TRBV21-1
D gene: .
CDR3 DNA: TGTGCCAGCAGCTTATCCACTTACAGGAGCTCCTACAATGAGCAGTTCTTC
CDR3 protein: CASSLSTYRSSYNEQFF

clone size: .
J gene: TRBJ1-1
V gene: TRBV30
D gene: .
CDR3 DNA: TGTGCCTGGGCCAAAGGGAGGAACACTGAAGCTTTCTTT
CDR3 protein: CAWAKGRNTEAFF

clone size: few
J gene: TRBJ1-5
V gene: TRBV7-2
D gene: .
CDR3 DNA: TGTGCCAGCAGCTTCTCCCCCCTTAGGGGCGCGGGGCAGCCCCAGCATTTT
CDR3 protein: CASSFSPLRGAGQPQHF

clone size: .
J gene: TRBJ2-7
V gene: TRBV7-2
D gene: TRBD1
CDR3 DNA: TGTGCCAGCAGCTTAGGAGGGGGCAACTACGAGCAGTACTTC
CDR3 protein: CASSLGGGNYEQYF

clone size: .
J gene: TRBJ1-4
V gene: TRBV4-2
D gene: .
CDR3 DNA: TGTGCCAGCAGCCAACAGGGGAGTGTGGCTAATGAAAAACTGTTTTTT
CDR3 protein: CASSQQGSVANEKLFF

clone size: .
J gene: TRBJ2-7
V gene: TRBV11-2
D gene: .
CDR3 DNA: TGTGCCAGCAGCTTAGACACGGTCTCCTACGAGCAGTACTTC
CDR3 protein: CASSLDTVSYEQYF

clone size: few
J gene: TRBJ1-1
V gene: TRBV28
D gene: .
CDR3 DNA: TGTGCCAGCAGTTTACCGAACCAGGGGGCTTTCTTT
CDR3 protein: CASSLPNQGAFF

clone size: .
J gene: TRBJ1-1
V gene: TRBV4-2
D gene: TRBD1
CDR3 DNA: TGTGCCAGCAGCCAAGGATCCGGGACAGGGGGCGAGGGCACTGAAGCTTTCTTT
CDR3 protein: CASSQGSGTGGEGTEAFF

clone size: .
J gene: TRBJ2-2
V gene: TRBV25-1
D gene: .
CDR3 DNA: TGTGCCAGCAGTGAATATGCCACGGCGGCCGGGGAGCTGTTTTTT
CDR3 protein: CASSEYATAAGELFF

clone size: .
J gene: TRBJ1-1
V gene: TRBV20-1
D gene: .
CDR3 DNA: TGCAGTGCTTACAAGGGGGCTGAAGCTTTCTTT
CDR3 protein: CSAYKGAEAFF

clone size: .
J gene: TRBJ2-1
V gene: TRBV27
D gene: TRBD2
CDR3 DNA: TGTGCCAGCAGTTTAACAGTAGCGGGAGACAATGAGCAGTTCTTC
CDR3 protein: CASSLTVAGDNEQFF

clone size: .
J gene: TRBJ1-1
V gene: TRBV4-2
D gene: TRBD1
CDR3 DNA: TGTGCCAGCAGCCAAGATAACAGGGGGCGAGCTGAAGCTTTCTTT
CDR3 protein: CASSQDNRGRAEAFF

clone size: .
J gene: TRBJ1-3
V gene: TRBV7-9
D gene: .
CDR3 DNA: TGTGCCAGCAGCTTTACTTCTGGAAACACCATATATTTT
CDR3 protein: CASSFTSGNTIYF

clone size: .
J gene: TRBJ2-7
V gene: TRBV5-1
D gene: TRBD2
CDR3 DNA: TGCGCCAGCAGCTTAGGCGGGGGGTACGAGCAGTACTTC
CDR3 protein: CASSLGGGYEQYF

clone size: .
J gene: TRBJ2-3
V gene: TRBV9
D gene: TRBD2
CDR3 DNA: TGTGCCAGCAGCGTAGGGGCTAGCGGGAGGGTTAGCACAGATACGCAGTATTTT
CDR3 protein: CASSVGASGRVSTDTQYF

clone size: .
J gene: TRBJ2-2
V gene: TRBV2
D gene: TRBD2
CDR3 DNA: TGTGCCAGCAGTGAAGTTAGCGGGAGGGGACCCGGGGAGCTGTTTTTT
CDR3 protein: CASSEVSGRGPGELFF

clone size: few
J gene: TRBJ2-7
V gene: TRBV18
D gene: .
CDR3 DNA: TGTGCCAGCTCCCCTGTGGGGGGAAACTACGAGCAGTACTTC
CDR3 protein: CASSPVGGNYEQYF

clone size: .
J gene: TRBJ1-5
V gene: TRBV18
D gene: .
CDR3 DNA: TGTGCCAGCTCACCATGGAGGACGGATTCCCCTCAGCCCCAGCATTTT
CDR3 protein: CASSPWRTDSPQPQHF

clone size: .
J gene: TRBJ1-5
V gene: TRBV28
D gene: .
CDR3 DNA: TGTGCCAGCAGTTTTGGGGGGGCGCGAAACAATCAGCCCCAGCATTTT
CDR3 protein: CASSFGGARNNQPQHF

clone size: .
J gene: TRBJ1-3
V gene: TRBV29-1
D gene: TRBD1
CDR3 DNA: TGCAGCGTTCGACGGGGGACAGCTGGAAACACCATATATTTT
CDR3 protein: CSVRRGTAGNTIYF

clone size: .
J gene: TRBJ1-5
V gene: TRBV28
D gene: TRBD1
CDR3 DNA: TGTGCCAGCAGTGAGGGGACAGGCCGAAATCAGCCCCAGCATTTT
CDR3 protein: CASSEGTGRNQPQHF

clone size: .
J gene: TRBJ2-7
V gene: TRBV5-1
D gene: .
CDR3 DNA: TGCGCCAGCAGCCGTAGGGGAATAAACCACGAGCAGTACTTC
CDR3 protein: CASSRRGINHEQYF

clone size: .
J gene: TRBJ1-1
V gene: TRBV7-9
D gene: .
CDR3 DNA: TGTGCCAGCAGCTTAGGGGGAGGTACTGAAGCTTTCTTT
CDR3 protein: CASSLGGGTEAFF

clone size: .
J gene: TRBJ1-1
V gene: TRBV6-5
D gene: .
CDR3 DNA: TGTGCCAGCAATAGTTTGCTTGAAGCTTTCTTT
CDR3 protein: CASNSLLEAFF

clone size: .
J gene: TRBJ1-1
V gene: TRBV2
D gene: .
CDR3 DNA: TGTGCCAGCAGGCCGGGCACTGAAGCTTTCTTT
CDR3 protein: CASRPGTEAFF

clone size: .
J gene: TRBJ1-2
V gene: TRBV11-2
D gene: .
CDR3 DNA: TGTGCCAGCAGCTTAGAAGTGGCCAGGGTTAACTATGGCTACACCTTC
CDR3 protein: CASSLEVARVNYGYTF

clone size: .
J gene: TRBJ2-5
V gene: TRBV7-3
D gene: .
CDR3 DNA: TGTGCCAGCAGCTCTATCCGAGAGGGAACGGAGGAGACCCAGTACTTC
CDR3 protein: CASSSIREGTEETQYF